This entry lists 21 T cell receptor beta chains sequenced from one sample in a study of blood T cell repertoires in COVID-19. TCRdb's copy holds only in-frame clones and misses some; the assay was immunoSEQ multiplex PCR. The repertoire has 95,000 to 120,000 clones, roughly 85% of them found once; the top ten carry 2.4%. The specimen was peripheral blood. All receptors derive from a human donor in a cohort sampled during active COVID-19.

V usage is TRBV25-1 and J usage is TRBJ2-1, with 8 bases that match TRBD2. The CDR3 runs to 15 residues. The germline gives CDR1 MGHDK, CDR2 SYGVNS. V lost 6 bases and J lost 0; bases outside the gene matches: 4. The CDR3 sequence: CASSPSGSSYNEQFF. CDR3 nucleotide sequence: TGTGCCAGCAGCCCAAGCGGGAGCTCCTACAATGAGCAGTTCTTC.

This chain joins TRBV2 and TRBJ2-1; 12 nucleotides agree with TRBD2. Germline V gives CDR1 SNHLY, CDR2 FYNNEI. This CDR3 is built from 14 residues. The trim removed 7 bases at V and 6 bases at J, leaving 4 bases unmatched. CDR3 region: CASIGGLAGNEQFF. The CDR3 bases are TGTGCCAGCATCGGGGGACTAGCGGGCAATGAGCAGTTCTTC.

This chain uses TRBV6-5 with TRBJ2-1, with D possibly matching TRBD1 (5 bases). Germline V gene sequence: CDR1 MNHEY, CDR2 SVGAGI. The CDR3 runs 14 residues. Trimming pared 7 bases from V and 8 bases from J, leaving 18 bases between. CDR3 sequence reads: CASTLRGVFDEQFF. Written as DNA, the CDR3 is TGTGCCAGCACCCTAAGGGGTGTTTTCGATGAGCAGTTCTTC.

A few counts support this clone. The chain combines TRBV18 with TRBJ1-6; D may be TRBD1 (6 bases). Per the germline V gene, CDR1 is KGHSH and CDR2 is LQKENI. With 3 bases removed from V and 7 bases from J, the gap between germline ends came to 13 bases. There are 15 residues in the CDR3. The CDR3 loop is CASSPSGAVNSPLHF. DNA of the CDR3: TGTGCCAGCTCACCCTCAGGGGCGGTCAATTCACCCCTCCACTTT.

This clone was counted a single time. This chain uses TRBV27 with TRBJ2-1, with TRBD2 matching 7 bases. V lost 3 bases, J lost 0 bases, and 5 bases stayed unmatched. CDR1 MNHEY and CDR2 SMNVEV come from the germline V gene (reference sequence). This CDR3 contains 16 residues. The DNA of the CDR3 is TGTGCCAGCAGTTTGCTCAGCGGGACCTCCTACAATGAGCAGTTCTTC. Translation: CASSLLSGTSYNEQFF.

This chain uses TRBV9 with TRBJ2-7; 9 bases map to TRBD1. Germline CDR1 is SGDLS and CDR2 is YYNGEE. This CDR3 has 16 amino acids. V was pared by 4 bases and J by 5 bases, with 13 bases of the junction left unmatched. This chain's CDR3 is CASSTLPRDRAHEQYF. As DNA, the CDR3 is TGTGCCAGCAGCACCCTACCCCGGGACAGGGCCCACGAGCAGTACTTC.

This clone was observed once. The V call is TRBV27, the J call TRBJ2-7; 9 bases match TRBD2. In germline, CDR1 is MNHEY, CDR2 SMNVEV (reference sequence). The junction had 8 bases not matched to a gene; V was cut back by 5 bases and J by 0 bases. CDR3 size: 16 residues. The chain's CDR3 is CASSALAGRSSYEQYF. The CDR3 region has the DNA TGTGCCAGCAGTGCCCTAGCGGGGCGGAGCTCCTACGAGCAGTACTTC.

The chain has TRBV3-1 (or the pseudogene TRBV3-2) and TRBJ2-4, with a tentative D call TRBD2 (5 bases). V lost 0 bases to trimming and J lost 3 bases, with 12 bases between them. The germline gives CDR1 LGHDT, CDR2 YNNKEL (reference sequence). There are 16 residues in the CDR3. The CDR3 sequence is CASSQEREFDKNIQYF. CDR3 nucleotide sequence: TGTGCCAGCAGCCAAGAGAGGGAATTTGACAAAAACATTCAGTACTTC.

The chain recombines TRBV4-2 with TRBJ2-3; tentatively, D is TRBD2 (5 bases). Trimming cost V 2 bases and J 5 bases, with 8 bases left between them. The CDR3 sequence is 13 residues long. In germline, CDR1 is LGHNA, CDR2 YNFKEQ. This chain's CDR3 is CASSQIREDTQYF. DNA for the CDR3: TGTGCCAGCAGCCAAATTCGGGAAGATACGCAGTATTTT.

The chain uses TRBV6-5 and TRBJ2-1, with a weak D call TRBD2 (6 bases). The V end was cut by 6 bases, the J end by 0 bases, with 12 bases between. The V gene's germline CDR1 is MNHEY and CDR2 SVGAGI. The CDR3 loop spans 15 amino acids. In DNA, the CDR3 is TGTGCCAGCAGGAGGATCGGGAGCTCCTACAATGAGCAGTTCTTC. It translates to CASRRIGSSYNEQFF.

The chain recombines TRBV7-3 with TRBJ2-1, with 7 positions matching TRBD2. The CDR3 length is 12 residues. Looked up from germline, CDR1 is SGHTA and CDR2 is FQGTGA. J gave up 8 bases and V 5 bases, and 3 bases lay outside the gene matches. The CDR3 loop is CASSLGRDEQFF. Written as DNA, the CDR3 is TGTGCCAGCAGCCTAGGGAGGGATGAGCAGTTCTTC.

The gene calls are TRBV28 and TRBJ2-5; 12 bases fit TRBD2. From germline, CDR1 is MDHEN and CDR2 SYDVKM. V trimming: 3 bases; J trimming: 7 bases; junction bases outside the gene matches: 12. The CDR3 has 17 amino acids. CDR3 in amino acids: CASSFLASGGAFGTQYF. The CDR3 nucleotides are TGTGCCAGCAGTTTTTTGGCTAGCGGGGGGGCTTTTGGGACCCAGTACTTC.

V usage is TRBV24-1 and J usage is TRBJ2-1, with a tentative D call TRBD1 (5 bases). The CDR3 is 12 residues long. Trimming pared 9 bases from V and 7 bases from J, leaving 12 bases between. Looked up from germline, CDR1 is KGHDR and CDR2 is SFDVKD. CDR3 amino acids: CATSQGENEQFF. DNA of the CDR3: TGTGCCACCTCTCAGGGCGAGAATGAGCAGTTCTTC.

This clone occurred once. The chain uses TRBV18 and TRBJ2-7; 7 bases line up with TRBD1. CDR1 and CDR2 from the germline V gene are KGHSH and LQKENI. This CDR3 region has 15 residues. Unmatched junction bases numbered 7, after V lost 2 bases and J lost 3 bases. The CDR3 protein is CASSPTDRMGYEQYF. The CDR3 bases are TGTGCCAGCTCACCAACGGACAGGATGGGCTACGAGCAGTACTTC.

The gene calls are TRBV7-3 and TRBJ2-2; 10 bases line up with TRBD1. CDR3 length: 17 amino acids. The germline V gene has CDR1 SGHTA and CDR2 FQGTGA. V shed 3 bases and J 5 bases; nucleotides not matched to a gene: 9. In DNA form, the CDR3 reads TGTGCCAGCAGCTTCGTTCCGGGACAGGGGCGAACCGGGGAGCTGTTTTTT. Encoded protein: CASSFVPGQGRTGELFF.

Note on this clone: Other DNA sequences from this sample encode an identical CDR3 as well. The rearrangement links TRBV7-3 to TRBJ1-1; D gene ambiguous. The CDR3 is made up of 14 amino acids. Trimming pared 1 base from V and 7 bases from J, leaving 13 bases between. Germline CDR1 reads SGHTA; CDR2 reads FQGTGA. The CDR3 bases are TGTGCCAGCAGCTTAAAGGGAGGGATTGGTGAAGCTTTCTTT. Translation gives CASSLKGGIGEAFF.

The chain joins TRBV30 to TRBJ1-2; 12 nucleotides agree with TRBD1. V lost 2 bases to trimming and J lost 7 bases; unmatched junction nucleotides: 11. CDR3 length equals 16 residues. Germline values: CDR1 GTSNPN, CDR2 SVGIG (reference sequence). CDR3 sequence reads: CAWSTVPGQGAGGYTF. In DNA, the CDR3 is TGTGCCTGGAGTACGGTACCGGGACAGGGGGCCGGTGGCTACACCTTC.

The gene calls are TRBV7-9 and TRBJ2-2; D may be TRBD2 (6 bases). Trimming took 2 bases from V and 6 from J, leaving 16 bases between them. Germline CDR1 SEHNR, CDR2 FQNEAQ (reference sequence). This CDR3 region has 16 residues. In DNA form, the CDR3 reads TGTGCCAGCAGCTTACTCGCGGGAAGTAAGGCCGGGGAGCTGTTTTTT. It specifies CASSLLAGSKAGELFF.

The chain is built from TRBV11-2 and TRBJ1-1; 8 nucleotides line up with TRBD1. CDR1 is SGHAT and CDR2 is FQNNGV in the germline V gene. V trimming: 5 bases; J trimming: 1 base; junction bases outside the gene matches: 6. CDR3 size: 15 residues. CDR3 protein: CASSRGQGTNTEAFF. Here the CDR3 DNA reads TGTGCCAGCAGCCGCGGACAGGGAACGAACACTGAAGCTTTCTTT.

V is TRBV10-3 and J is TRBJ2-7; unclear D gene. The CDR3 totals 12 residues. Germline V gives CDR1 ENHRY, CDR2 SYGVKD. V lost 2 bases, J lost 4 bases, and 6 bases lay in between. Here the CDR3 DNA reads TGTGCCATCAGTGAGCCCTCGTACGAGCAGTACTTC. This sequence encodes CAISEPSYEQYF.

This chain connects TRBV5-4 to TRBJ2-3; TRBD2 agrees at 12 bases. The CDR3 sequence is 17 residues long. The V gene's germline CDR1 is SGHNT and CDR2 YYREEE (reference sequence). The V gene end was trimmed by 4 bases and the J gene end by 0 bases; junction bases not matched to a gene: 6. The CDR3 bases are TGTGCCAGCAGCCGAGGGACTAGCGGGCTAAGCACAGATACGCAGTATTTT. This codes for CASSRGTSGLSTDTQYF.